This passage covers 20 T cell receptor beta chains from one sample sequenced in a study of blood T cell repertoires in COVID-19. Libraries were prepared by immunoSEQ multiplex PCR; TCRdb keeps only in-frame clonotypes and omits some of them. This table holds roughly 170,000 clones, about 88% found once. The sequenced material came from peripheral blood. The receptors were sampled from a woman in her forties or fifties with COVID-19, enrolled during active disease.

This chain connects TRBV6-5 to TRBJ1-5; 7 bases align to TRBD1. CDR3 length equals 14 residues. Germline assignment: CDR1 MNHEY and CDR2 SVGAGI. V dropped 7 bases and J dropped 7; count of bases not matched to a gene: 10. CDR3 region: CASTLGTVEQPQHF. CDR3 coding DNA: TGTGCCAGCACCTTGGGGACAGTCGAGCAGCCCCAGCATTTT.

The rearrangement uses TRBV12-3 or TRBV12-4 and TRBJ1-5, with D maybe TRBD1 (5 bases). This CDR3 contains 12 residues. V gave up 3 bases and J gave up 10 bases, with 10 bases separating them. The chain's CDR3 is CASSFPGHPQHF. The DNA for the CDR3 is TGTGCCAGCAGTTTTCCAGGACACCCCCAGCATTTT.

The chain employs TRBV6-5 and TRBJ1-2, with D possibly matching TRBD1 (5 bases). The CDR3 is 13 residues long. Per germline, CDR1 MNHEY and CDR2 SVGAGI. With 6 bases removed from V and 6 bases from J, the gap between germline ends came to 14 bases. CDR3 region: CASRTDRIDGYTF. In DNA, the CDR3 is TGTGCCAGCAGAACCGACAGAATCGATGGCTACACCTTC.

The chain is built from TRBV4-1 and TRBJ2-3; 8 bases map to TRBD2. This CDR3 is built from 18 residues. CDR1 is MGHRA, CDR2 YSYEKL, per germline. Trimming took 1 base from V and 4 from J; bases not matched to a gene: 13. In DNA, the CDR3 is TGCGCCAGCAGCCAAGCGGAGGCTAGCGGGTGGGACGCAGATACGCAGTATTTT. Its translation: CASSQAEASGWDADTQYF.

This sequence joins TRBV2 and TRBJ1-5; D possibly corresponds to TRBD1 (5 bases). The germline gives CDR1 SNHLY, CDR2 FYNNEI. The CDR3 runs 15 residues. V lost 4 bases, J lost 0 bases, and 10 bases lay in between. The DNA for the CDR3 is TGTGCCAGCAGTGTGGGGGGGAGTAGCAATCAGCCCCAGCATTTT. Protein product: CASSVGGSSNQPQHF.

J is TRBJ2-7 and V is TRBV6-2 or TRBV6-3, with TRBD1 as a possible D gene (5 bases). CDR3 length: 17 residues. The V end lost 1 base, the J end lost 1 base, and 17 bases lay between the germline ends. The germline V gene has CDR1 MNHEY and CDR2 SVGEGT. The DNA for the CDR3 is TGTGCCAGCAGTTACTTCATAGGGGCAGGCGTTTCCTACGAGCAGTACTTC. Translated, it gives CASSYFIGAGVSYEQYF.

The chain joins TRBV7-2 to TRBJ2-2; 9 bases fit TRBD2. This CDR3 is 16 amino acids long. Trimming removed 1 base from V and 2 bases from J; junction bases left unmatched: 2. CDR1 and CDR2 from the germline V gene are SGHTA and FQGNSA. The CDR3 loop reads CASSLGGLANTGELFF. In DNA form, the CDR3 reads TGTGCCAGCAGCTTAGGGGGACTAGCTAACACCGGGGAGCTGTTTTTT.

This clone was counted a few times. The rearrangement joins TRBV30 to TRBJ2-7, with no clear D. V dropped 3 bases and J dropped 5 bases, with 8 bases sitting between them. This CDR3 has 11 residues. Germline V CDR1 and CDR2: GTSNPN, SVGIG (reference sequence). In DNA form, the CDR3 reads TGTGCCTGGAGCTTAGCCGACGAGCAGTACTTC. It yields the protein CAWSLADEQYF.

Here the CDR3 reads CASSLLAGGPGDTQYF. DNA of the CDR3: TGTGCCAGCAGCTTACTAGCGGGGGGGCCCGGAGATACGCAGTATTTT. The rearrangement joins TRBV7-3 to TRBJ2-3; 12 nucleotides agree with TRBD2. Germline assignment: CDR1 SGHTA and CDR2 FQGTGA. The V and J ends lost 2 bases and 5 bases, in that order; junction bases with no gene match: 5. The CDR3 loop spans 16 amino acids.

This clone was seen only a few times. The V and J genes are TRBV7-9 and TRBJ1-5, with 7 bases lining up with TRBD1. The CDR3 contains 16 residues. The V gene end was trimmed by 5 bases and the J gene end by 0 bases; junction bases not matched to a gene: 7. Germline V CDR1 and CDR2: SEHNR, FQNEAQ (reference sequence). The DNA for the CDR3 is TGTGCCAGCAGCGCCGGGACAGTCAATAGCAATCAGCCCCAGCATTTT. Translation gives CASSAGTVNSNQPQHF.

The chain couples TRBV24-1 to TRBJ2-3; 8 nucleotides line up with TRBD1. V shed 5 bases and J 0 bases; nucleotides not matched to a gene: 15. CDR1 is KGHDR, CDR2 SFDVKD, per germline. The CDR3 is made up of 19 amino acids. The CDR3: CATSGWEVDRAVSTDTQYF. CDR3 nucleotide sequence: TGTGCCACCAGTGGTTGGGAAGTGGACAGGGCCGTTAGCACAGATACGCAGTATTTT.

The chain uses TRBV11-3 and TRBJ1-2, with a possible D match to TRBD1 (5 bases). Trimming took off 7 bases at V and 0 bases at J, with 15 bases between the two ends. CDR1 is SGHNT, CDR2 YENEEA, per germline. CDR3 length: 15 residues. The CDR3 DNA reads as TGTGCCAGCAATAAGCAGGGCCGAGCTAACTATGGCTACACCTTC. Its translation: CASNKQGRANYGYTF.

The V and J genes are TRBV5-1 and TRBJ2-5, with 7 bases lining up with TRBD2. The V gene end was trimmed by 2 bases and the J gene end by 2 bases; junction bases not matched to a gene: 6. The germline V gene has CDR1 SGHRS and CDR2 YFSETQ. This CDR3 region has 15 residues. CDR3 sequence (DNA): TGCGCCAGCAGCTTTACGGGAGGACGGCAAGAGACCCAGTACTTC. It yields the protein CASSFTGGRQETQYF.

This sequence joins TRBV6-2 or TRBV6-3 and TRBJ1-1; 12 bases match TRBD1. CDR1 is MNHEY and CDR2 is SVGEGT in the germline V gene. This CDR3 is built from 17 residues. The junction had 9 bases not matched to a gene; V was cut back by 6 bases and J by 1 base. This CDR3 is CASSSGTGGGKNTEAFF. CDR3 nucleotide sequence: TGTGCCAGCAGCAGCGGGACAGGGGGCGGCAAGAACACTGAAGCTTTCTTT.

The gene calls are TRBV7-3 and TRBJ2-5, with TRBD2 identical over 10 bases. This CDR3 spans 15 amino acids. The ends lost 5 bases at V and 4 bases at J; junction bases unmatched: 7. Germline V gene sequence: CDR1 SGHTA, CDR2 FQGTGA. The CDR3 sequence: CASSLAGVLGETQYF. CDR3 DNA: TGTGCCAGCAGCCTAGCGGGGGTACTCGGAGAGACCCAGTACTTC.

CDR3: CASSQGTGSQPQHF. In DNA, the CDR3 is TGCGCCAGCAGCCAAGGGACAGGGTCACAGCCCCAGCATTTT. The chain carries TRBV4-1 and TRBJ1-5; 8 nucleotides line up with TRBD1. Germline trimming cut 1 base from V and 7 bases from J; bases unmatched to any gene: 3. The CDR3 is 14 residues long. The germline CDR1 and CDR2 sequences are MGHRA and YSYEKL.

The chain is built from TRBV2 and TRBJ2-5; 9 bases map to TRBD2. The CDR3 extends over 13 amino acids. Per germline, CDR1 SNHLY and CDR2 FYNNEI. Trimming took 4 bases from V and 5 from J; bases not matched to a gene: 2. In DNA form, the CDR3 reads TGTGCCAGCAGTGCTAGCGGGGCGGAGACCCAGTACTTC. Protein product: CASSASGAETQYF.

V usage is TRBV4-1 and J usage is TRBJ1-1; 7 positions match TRBD1. J gave up 1 base and V 3 bases, and 5 bases lay outside the gene matches. This CDR3 spans 15 amino acids. Germline V gives CDR1 MGHRA, CDR2 YSYEKL. The CDR3 sequence: CASSQPDRPNTEAFF. The CDR3 DNA sequence: TGCGCCAGCAGCCAGCCGGACAGGCCGAACACTGAAGCTTTCTTT.

The chain is built from TRBV11-2 and TRBJ2-3, with TRBD2 matching 7 bases. CDR3 length equals 15 residues. The V segment lost 5 bases and the J segment 6 bases; nucleotides outside the gene matches: 11. Germline-derived CDR1 and CDR2 are SGHAT and FQNNGV. CDR3 in DNA: TGTGCCAGCAGCCTATCCACGGGTAGCGGGGATACGCAGTATTTT. Translating gives CASSLSTGSGDTQYF.

The chain recombines TRBV6-4 with TRBJ1-2; perhaps TRBD1 as D (6 bases). Trimming shortened V by 11 bases and J by 1 base, and 14 bases separated the two germline ends. The germline CDR1 and CDR2 sequences are MRHNA and SNTAGT. CDR3 size: 13 residues. This CDR3 is CAQLDRNNYGYTF. In nucleotides, the CDR3 is TGTGCCCAGCTTGACAGGAATAACTATGGCTACACCTTC.